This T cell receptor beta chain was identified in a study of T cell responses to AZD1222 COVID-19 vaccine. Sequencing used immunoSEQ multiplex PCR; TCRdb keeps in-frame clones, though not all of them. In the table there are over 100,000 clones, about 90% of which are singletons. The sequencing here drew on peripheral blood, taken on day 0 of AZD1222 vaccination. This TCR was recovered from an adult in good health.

CDR3 residues: CASSLTYEQYF. In DNA form, the CDR3 reads TGCGCCAGCAGTCTCACCTACGAGCAGTACTTC. The J gene is TRBJ2-7, the V gene TRBV23-1, with no clear D. TRBV23-1 is recorded as an ORF, its role being uncertain. This CDR3 spans 11 amino acids. Between the trimmed V and J ends, which lost 4 bases and 2 bases, there was a span of 3 bases.